This is a list of T cell receptor beta chains from one sample in a study of blood T cells in healthy people across ages. TCRdb processed the 5' RACE reads anew with MiXCR; each CDR3 protein has one entry. The sample has about 970,000 distinct CDR3 sequences; about 53% are singletons. Sequencing was performed on blood. The receptors stem from a woman in her fifties or sixties in good health. Each CDR3 is given with its conserved first and last residue. D genes are given only for firm matches. Size is stated for part of the rows, as once, few or many counts, or as a class when the clone is expanded.

TRBJ2-7,-,-,TRBV6-1,CASSEKIRGRGVYEQYF,TGTGCCAGCAGTGAAAAGATCAGGGGCAGGGGCGTGTACGAGCAGTACTTC
TRBJ2-7,-,-,TRBV21-1,CASSKGITTCGGPYEQYF,TGTGCCAGCAGCAAAGGAATAACTACATGCGGCGGGCCCTACGAGCAGTACTTC
TRBJ2-4,-,-,TRBV25-1,CASGSPGDIQYF,TGTGCCAGCGGAAGTCCAGGGGACATTCAGTACTTC
TRBJ1-2,TRBD1,few,TRBV28,CASSRIGQAKKGNYGYTF,TGTGCCAGCAGTCGCATTGGACAGGCCAAAAAAGGGAACTATGGCTACACCTTC
TRBJ2-1,-,once,TRBV6-1,CASRDSLRSMKQFF,TGTGCCAGCAGGGACTCCCTCCGGTCAATGAAGCAGTTCTTC
TRBJ2-6,-,-,TRBV2,CASSARYSGANVLTF,TGTGCCAGCAGTGCCAGGTACTCTGGGGCCAACGTCCTGACTTTC
TRBJ1-2,TRBD1,-,TRBV7-9,CASSSRQGWCGYTF,TGTGCCAGCAGCTCCAGACAGGGATGGTGTGGCTACACCTTC
TRBJ2-4,TRBD1,-,TRBV6-2/TRBV6-3,CASRDSDKNIQYF,TGTGCCAGCCGGGACAGCGATAAAAACATTCAGTACTTC
TRBJ2-5,-,many,TRBV5-1,CASSFGLGETQYF,TGCGCCAGCAGCTTCGGGCTTGGGGAGACCCAGTACTTC
TRBJ2-3,TRBD2,-,TRBV9,CASSVTSGGVLADTQYF,TGTGCCAGCAGCGTAACCTCGGGAGGAGTTCTTGCAGATACGCAGTATTTT
TRBJ2-6,TRBD2,-,TRBV28,CASSRPGLAGGGANVLTF,TGTGCCAGCAGTAGACCGGGACTAGCGGGAGGTGGGGCCAACGTCCTGACTTTC
TRBJ1-5,-,-,TRBV7-2,CASSAGHHSNQPQHF,TGTGCCAGCAGCGCAGGACATCATAGCAATCAGCCCCAGCATTTT
TRBJ2-7,TRBD2,few,TRBV20-1,CSASSAGGTYEQYF,TGCAGTGCTAGTTCGGCGGGAGGCACCTACGAGCAGTACTTC
TRBJ2-3,TRBD2,-,TRBV10-3,CAIRQLAGGTDTQYF,TGTGCCATCAGACAGCTAGCGGGGGGCACAGATACGCAGTATTTT
TRBJ2-1,TRBD1,-,TRBV5-1,CASSSRTGPNNEQFF,TGCGCCAGCAGCTCCAGGACAGGGCCGAACAATGAGCAGTTCTTT
TRBJ2-5,-,-,TRBV7-8,CTSSPPSLGARETQYF,TGTACCAGCAGTCCCCCCTCTCTAGGGGCGCGGGAGACCCAGTACTTC
TRBJ2-5,-,few,TRBV12-3/TRBV12-4,CASRRSGTEETQYF,TGTGCCAGCAGACGAAGCGGGACAGAAGAGACCCAGTACTTC
TRBJ2-1,-,-,TRBV5-1,CANSLANGYNEQFF,TGCGCCAACAGCTTGGCAAACGGGTACAATGAGCAGTTCTTC
TRBJ2-5,-,-,TRBV7-9,CASSLRGRYQETQYF,TGTGCCAGCAGCTTACGTGGGAGGTACCAAGAGACCCAGTACTTC
TRBJ2-3,-,-,TRBV7-2,CASSTTFADTQYF,TGTGCCAGCAGCACAACGTTCGCAGATACGCAGTATTTT
TRBJ2-1,-,-,TRBV28,CASSDIAAIYNEQFF,TGTGCCAGCAGTGACATAGCGGCCATATACAATGAGCAGTTCTTC
TRBJ2-3,-,few,TRBV27,CASSLHQAADTQYF,TGTGCCAGCAGTCTCCATCAGGCGGCAGATACGCAGTATTTT
TRBJ1-5,TRBD1,-,TRBV7-9,CASSRGTGQYSNQPQHF,TGTGCCAGCAGCCGAGGGACAGGCCAATATAGCAATCAGCCCCAGCATTTT
TRBJ2-3,-,many,TRBV29-1,CSVIDYSVDTQYF,TGCAGCGTTATCGACTACTCCGTCGATACGCAGTATTTT
TRBJ1-1,TRBD1,-,TRBV11-2,CASSLVGQSNTEAFF,TGTGCCAGCAGCTTAGTGGGACAGTCGAACACTGAAGCTTTCTTT
TRBJ2-1,TRBD2,few,TRBV4-1,CASSQTSGTSSYNEQFF,TGCGCCAGCAGCCAGACTAGCGGAACAAGCTCCTACAATGAGCAGTTCTTC
TRBJ2-1,TRBD2,few,TRBV6-6,CASRLAGSNEQFF,TGTGCCAGCCGACTAGCGGGCAGCAATGAGCAGTTCTTC
TRBJ2-5,-,-,TRBV7-2,CASSLVSGYLRETQYF,TGTGCCAGCAGCTTAGTGTCAGGGTATCTCAGGGAGACCCAGTACTTC